This T cell receptor (beta chain) was identified in a study of vaccination and CD4 T cells after COVID-19. About the research overall: As their vaccination, participants received two doses of either BNT162b2 or mRNA-1273 vaccine. The study collected post-vaccine samples a median around 76 days after dose two, with a range of 14 to 241.

The Oncomine TCR Beta short-read assay sequenced DNA from cultured CD4+ T cells. It was from cultured CD4+ T cells that genomic DNA was extracted. TCRdb used MiXCR to reprocess the PCR reads, holding one entry per CDR3 protein. The sample has some 9,300 distinct CDR3 sequences; around 27% are singletons. This CDR3 comprises 13 residues. Germline CDR1 is SNHLY and CDR2 is FYNNEI. V lost 5 bases and J lost 9, with 17 bases in between. Treatment in this sample: approximately 9-day PBMC culture with coronavirus spike peptide pools or control peptides (ViraFEST assay). A word on this clonotype: Its antigen remains unknown.

The chain has TRBV2 and TRBJ2-7, with TRBD2 as a possible D gene (5 bases). The source was CD4+ T cells from blood, cultured in vitro, collected before SARS-CoV-2 vaccination. This clonotype was obtained from a human donor who received a COVID-19 vaccine. CDR3: CASSLRAREGQYF. In DNA, the CDR3 is TGTGCCAGCAGTCTGAGGGCGCGTGAGGGGCAGTACTTC.